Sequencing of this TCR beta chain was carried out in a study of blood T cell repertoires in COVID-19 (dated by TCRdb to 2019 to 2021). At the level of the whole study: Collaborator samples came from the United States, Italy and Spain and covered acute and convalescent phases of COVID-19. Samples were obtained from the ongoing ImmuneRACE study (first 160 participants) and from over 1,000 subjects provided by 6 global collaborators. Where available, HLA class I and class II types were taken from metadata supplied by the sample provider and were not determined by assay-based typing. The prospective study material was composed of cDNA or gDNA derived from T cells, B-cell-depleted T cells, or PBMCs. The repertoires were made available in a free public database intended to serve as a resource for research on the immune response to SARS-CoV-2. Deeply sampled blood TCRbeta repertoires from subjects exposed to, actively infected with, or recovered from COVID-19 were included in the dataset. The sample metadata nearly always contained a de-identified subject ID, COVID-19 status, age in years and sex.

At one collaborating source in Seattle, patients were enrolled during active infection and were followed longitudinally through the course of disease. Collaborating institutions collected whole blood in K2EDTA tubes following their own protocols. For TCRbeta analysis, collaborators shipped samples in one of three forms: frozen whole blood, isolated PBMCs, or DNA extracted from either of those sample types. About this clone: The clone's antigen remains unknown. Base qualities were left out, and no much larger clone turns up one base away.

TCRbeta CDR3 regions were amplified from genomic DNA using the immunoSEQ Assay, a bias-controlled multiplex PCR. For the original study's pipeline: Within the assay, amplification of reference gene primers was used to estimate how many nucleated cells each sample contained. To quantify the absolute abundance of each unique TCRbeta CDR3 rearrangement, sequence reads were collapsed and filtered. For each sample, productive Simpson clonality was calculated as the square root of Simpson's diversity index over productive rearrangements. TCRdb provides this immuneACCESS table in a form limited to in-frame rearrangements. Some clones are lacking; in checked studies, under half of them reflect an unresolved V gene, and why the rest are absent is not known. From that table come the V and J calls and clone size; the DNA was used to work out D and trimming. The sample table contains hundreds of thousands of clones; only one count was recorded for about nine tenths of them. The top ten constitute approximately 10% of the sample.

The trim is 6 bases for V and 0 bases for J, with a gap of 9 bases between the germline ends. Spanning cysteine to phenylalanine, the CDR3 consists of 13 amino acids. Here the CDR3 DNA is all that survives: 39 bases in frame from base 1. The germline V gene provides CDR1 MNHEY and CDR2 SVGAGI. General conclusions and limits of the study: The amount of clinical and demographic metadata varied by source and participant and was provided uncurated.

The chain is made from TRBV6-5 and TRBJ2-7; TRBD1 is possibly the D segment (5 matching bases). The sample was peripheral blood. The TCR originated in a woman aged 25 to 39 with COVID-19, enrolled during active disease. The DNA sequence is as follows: TGTGCCAGCAGGCCGACAGCCTCCTACGAGCAGTACTTC. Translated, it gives CASRPTASYEQYF.